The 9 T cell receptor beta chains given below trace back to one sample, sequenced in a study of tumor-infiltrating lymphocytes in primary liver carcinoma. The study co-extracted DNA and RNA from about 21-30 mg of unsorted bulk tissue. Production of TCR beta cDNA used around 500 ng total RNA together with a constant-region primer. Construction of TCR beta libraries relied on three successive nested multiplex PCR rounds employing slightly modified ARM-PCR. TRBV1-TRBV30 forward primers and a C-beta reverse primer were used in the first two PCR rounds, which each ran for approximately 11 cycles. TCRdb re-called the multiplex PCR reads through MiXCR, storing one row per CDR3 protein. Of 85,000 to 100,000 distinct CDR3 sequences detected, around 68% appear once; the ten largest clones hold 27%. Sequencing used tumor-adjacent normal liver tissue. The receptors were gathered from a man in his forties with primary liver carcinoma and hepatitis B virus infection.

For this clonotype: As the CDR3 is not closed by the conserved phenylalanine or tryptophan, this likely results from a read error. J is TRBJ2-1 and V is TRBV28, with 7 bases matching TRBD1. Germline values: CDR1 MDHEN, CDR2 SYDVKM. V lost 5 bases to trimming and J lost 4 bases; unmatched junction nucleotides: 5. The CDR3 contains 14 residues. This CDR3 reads CASSQGDAYNEQFL. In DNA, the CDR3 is TGTGCCAGCAGTCAGGGGGACGCTTACAATGAGCAGTTCCTC.

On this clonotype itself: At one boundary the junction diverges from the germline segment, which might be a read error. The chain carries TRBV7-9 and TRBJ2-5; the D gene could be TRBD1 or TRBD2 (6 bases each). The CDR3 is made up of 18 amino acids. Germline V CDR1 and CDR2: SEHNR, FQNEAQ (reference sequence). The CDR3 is CVSSLLGALTSFRETQYF. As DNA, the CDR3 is TGTGTCAGCAGCTTACTGGGGGCCCTTACTAGCTTTCGGGAGACCCAGTACTTC.

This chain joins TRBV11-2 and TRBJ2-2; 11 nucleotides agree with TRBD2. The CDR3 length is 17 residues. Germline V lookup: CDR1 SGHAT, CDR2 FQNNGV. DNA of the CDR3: TGTACAAGCAGCCCCCGACTAGCGGGGATTTACACCGGGGAGCTGTTTTTT. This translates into CTSSPRLAGIYTGELFF.

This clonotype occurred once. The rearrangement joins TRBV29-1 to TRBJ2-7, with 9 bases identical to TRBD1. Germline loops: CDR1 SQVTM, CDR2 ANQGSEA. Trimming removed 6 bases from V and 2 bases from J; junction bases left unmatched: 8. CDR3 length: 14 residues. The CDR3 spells CSVAGTGNPYEQYF. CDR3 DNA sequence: TGCAGCGTAGCCGGGACAGGGAACCCCTACGAGCAGTACTTC.

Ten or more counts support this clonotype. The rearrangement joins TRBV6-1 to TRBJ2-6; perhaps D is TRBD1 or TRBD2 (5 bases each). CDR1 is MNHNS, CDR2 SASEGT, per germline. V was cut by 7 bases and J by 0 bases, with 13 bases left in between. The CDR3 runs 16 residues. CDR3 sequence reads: CASNPGSSSGANVLTF. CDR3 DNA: TGTGCCAGCAATCCAGGGAGTTCCTCTGGGGCCAACGTCCTGACTTTC.

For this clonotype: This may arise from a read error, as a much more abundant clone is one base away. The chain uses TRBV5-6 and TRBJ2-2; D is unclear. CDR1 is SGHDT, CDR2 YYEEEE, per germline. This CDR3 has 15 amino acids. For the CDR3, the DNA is TGTGCCAGCAACTTGGTTGGCAGGAACACCGGGGAGCTGTTTTTT. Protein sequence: CASNLVGRNTGELFF.

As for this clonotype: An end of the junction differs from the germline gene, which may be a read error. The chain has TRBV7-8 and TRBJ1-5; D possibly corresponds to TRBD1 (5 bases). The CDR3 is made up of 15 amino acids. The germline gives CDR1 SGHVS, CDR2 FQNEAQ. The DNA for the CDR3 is TGTGCCAGCAGCTCGGGACTGAATAGCATTCAGCCCCAGCATTTT. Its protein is CASSSGLNSIQPQHF.

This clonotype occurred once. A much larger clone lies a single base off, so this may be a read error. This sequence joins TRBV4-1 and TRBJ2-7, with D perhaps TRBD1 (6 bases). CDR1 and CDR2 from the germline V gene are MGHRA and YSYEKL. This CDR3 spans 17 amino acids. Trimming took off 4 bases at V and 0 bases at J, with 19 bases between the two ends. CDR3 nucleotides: TGCGCCAGCAGCCCCCGAAGCCTTGGGGACAACTCCTACGAGCAGTACTTC. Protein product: CASSPRSLGDNSYEQYF.

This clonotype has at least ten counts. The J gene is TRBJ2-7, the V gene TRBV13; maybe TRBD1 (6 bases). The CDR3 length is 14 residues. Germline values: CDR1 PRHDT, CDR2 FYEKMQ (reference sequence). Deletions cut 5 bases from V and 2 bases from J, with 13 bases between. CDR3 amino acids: CASSTRTETYEQYF. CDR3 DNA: TGTGCCAGCAGCACCAGGACAGAAACCTACGAGCAGTACTTC. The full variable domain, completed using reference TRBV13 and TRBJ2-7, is AAGVIQSPRHLIKEKRETATLKCYPIPRHDTVYWYQQGPGQDPQFLISFYEKMQSDKGSIPDRFSAQQFSDYHSELNMSSLELGDSALYFCASSTRTETYEQYFGPGTRLTVT.